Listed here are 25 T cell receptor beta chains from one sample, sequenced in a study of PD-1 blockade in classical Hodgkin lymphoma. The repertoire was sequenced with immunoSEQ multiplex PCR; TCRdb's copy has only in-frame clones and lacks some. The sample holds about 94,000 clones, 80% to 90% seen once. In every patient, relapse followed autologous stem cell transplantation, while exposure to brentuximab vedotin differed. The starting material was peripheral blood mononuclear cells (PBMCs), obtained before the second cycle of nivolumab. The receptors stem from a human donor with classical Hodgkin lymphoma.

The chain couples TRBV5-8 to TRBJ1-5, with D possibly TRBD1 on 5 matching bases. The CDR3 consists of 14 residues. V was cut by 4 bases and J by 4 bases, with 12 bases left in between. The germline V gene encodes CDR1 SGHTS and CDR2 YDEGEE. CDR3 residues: CASSRTGRNQPQHF. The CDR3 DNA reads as TGTGCCAGCAGCCGCACAGGTCGTAATCAGCCCCAGCATTTT.

The CDR3 here is CASSQGDRALETQYF. Here the CDR3 DNA reads TGCGCCAGCAGCCAAGGGGACAGGGCTTTGGAGACCCAGTACTTC. V usage is TRBV4-1 and J usage is TRBJ2-5; TRBD1 aligns across 9 bases. J was trimmed by 5 bases and V by 1 base; bases with no gene match: 5. CDR3 length: 15 amino acids. Germline V gene data show CDR1 as MGHRA and CDR2 as YSYEKL.

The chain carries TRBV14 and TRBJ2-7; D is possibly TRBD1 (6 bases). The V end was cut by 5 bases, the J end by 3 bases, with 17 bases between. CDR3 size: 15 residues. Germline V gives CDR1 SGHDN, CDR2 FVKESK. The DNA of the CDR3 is TGTGCCAGCAGCTCCGACGAGGTCAGGGGCTACGAGCAGTACTTC. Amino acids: CASSSDEVRGYEQYF.

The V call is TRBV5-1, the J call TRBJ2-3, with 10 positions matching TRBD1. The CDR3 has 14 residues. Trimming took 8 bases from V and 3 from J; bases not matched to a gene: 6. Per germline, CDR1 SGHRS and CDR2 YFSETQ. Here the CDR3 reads CASRWDRGTDTQYF. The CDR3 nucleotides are TGCGCCAGTAGGTGGGACAGGGGTACAGATACGCAGTATTTT.

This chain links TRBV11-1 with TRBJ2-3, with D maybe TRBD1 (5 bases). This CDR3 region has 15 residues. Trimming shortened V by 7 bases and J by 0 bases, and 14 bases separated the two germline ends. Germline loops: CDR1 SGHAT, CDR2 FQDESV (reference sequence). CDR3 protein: CASTQRSGSTDTQYF. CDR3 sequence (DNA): TGTGCCAGCACCCAAAGGTCAGGGAGCACAGATACGCAGTATTTT.

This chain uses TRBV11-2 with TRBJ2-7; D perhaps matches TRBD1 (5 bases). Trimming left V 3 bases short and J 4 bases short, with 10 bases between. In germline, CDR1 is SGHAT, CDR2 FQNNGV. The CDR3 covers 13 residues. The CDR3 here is CASSFLGDYEQYF. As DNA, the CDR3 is TGTGCCAGCAGCTTCCTAGGGGATTACGAGCAGTACTTC.

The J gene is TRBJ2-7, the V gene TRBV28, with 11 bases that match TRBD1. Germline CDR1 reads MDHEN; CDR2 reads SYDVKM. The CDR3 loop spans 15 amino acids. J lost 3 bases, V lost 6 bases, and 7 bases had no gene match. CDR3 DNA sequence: TGTGCCAGCAGGCCCGGGACAGGGGGGTTCTACGAGCAGTACTTC. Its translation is CASRPGTGGFYEQYF.

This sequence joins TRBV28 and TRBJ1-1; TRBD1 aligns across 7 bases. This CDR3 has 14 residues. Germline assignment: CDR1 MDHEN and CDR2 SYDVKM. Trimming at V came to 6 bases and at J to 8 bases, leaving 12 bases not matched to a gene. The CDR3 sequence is CASSLPAETGEAFF. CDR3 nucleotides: TGTGCCAGCAGCCTCCCAGCAGAGACAGGGGAAGCTTTCTTT. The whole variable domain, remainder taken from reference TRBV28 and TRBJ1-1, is DVKVTQSSRYLVKRTGEKVFLECVQDMDHENMFWYRQDPGLGLRLIYFSYDVKMKEKGDIPEGYSVSREKKERFSLILESASTNQTSMYLCASSLPAETGEAFFGQGTRLTVV.

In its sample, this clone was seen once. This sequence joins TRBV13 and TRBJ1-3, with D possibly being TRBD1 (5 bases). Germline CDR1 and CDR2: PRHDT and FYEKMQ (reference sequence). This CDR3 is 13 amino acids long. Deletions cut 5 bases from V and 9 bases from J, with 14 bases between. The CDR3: CASSQTASGTIYF. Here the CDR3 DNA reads TGTGCCAGCAGCCAGACAGCGTCGGGCACCATATATTTT.

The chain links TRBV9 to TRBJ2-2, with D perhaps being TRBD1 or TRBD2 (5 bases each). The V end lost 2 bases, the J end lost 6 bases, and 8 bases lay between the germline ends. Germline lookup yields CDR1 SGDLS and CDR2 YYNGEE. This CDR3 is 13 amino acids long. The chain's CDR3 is CASSVWDAGELFF. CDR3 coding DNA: TGTGCCAGCAGCGTCTGGGACGCCGGGGAGCTGTTTTTT.

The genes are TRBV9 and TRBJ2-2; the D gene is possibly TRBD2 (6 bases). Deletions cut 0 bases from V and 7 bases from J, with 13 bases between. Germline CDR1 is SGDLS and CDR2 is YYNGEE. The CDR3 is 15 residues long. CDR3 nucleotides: TGTGCCAGCAGCGTAGAAGCGGGTCGGGGCGGGGAGCTGTTTTTT. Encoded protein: CASSVEAGRGGELFF.

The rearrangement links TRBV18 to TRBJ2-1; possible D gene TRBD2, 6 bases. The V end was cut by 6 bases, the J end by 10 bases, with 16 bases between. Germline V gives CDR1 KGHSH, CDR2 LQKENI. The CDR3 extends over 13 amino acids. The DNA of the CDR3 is TGTGCCAGCTCGAACCGGGACTCTCGGGAGCAGTTCTTC. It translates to CASSNRDSREQFF.

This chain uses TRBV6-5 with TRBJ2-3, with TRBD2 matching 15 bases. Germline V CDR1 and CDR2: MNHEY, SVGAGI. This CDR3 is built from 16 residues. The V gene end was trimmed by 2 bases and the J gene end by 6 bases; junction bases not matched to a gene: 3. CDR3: CASSYGLAGGDDTQYF. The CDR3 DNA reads TGTGCCAGCAGTTACGGACTAGCGGGGGGGGACGATACGCAGTATTTT.

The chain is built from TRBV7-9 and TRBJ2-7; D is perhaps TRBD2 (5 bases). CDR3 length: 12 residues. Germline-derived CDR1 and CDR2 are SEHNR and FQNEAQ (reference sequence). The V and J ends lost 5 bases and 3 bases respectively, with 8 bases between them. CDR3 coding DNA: TGTGCCAGCAGCCCTGGGAGCTACGAGCAGTACTTC. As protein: CASSPGSYEQYF.

The CDR3 sequence is CASSLSTGEQYF. The CDR3 DNA sequence: TGTGCCAGCAGCTTAAGCACAGGGGAGCAGTACTTC. The V and J genes are TRBV13 and TRBJ2-7; D may be TRBD1 (6 bases). The CDR3 has 12 amino acids. Germline CDR1 reads PRHDT; CDR2 reads FYEKMQ (reference sequence). Trimming left V 2 bases short and J 7 bases short, with 9 bases between.

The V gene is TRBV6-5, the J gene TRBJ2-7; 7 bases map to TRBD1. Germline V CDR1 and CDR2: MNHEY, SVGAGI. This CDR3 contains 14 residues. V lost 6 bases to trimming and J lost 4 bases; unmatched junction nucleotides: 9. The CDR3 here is CASRLHDRVYEQYF. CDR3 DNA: TGTGCCAGCAGACTTCATGACAGGGTTTACGAGCAGTACTTC.

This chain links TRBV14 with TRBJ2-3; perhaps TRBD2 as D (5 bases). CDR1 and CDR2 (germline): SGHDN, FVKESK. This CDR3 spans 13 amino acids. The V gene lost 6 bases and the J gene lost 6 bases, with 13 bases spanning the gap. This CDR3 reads CASSRTLADTQYF. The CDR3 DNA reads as TGTGCCAGCAGTCGTACCCTAGCCGATACGCAGTATTTT. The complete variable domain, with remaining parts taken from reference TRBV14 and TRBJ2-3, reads EAGVTQFPSHSVIEKGQTVTLRCDPISGHDNLYWYRRVMGKEIKFLLHFVKESKQDESGMPNNRFLAERTGGTYSTLKVQPAELEDSGVYFCASSRTLADTQYFGPGTRLTVL.

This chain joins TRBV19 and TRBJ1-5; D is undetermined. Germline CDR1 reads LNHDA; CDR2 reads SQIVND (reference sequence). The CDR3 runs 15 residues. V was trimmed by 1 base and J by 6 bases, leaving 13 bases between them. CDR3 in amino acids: CASSIATRGTQPQHF. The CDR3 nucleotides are TGTGCCAGTAGTATAGCAACCCGCGGTACTCAGCCCCAGCATTTT.

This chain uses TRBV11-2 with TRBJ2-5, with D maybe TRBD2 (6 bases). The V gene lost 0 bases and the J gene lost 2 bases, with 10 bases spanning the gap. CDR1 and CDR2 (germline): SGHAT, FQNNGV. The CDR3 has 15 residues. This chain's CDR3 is CASSLELAGQETQYF. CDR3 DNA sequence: TGTGCCAGCAGCTTAGAACTAGCCGGGCAAGAGACCCAGTACTTC.

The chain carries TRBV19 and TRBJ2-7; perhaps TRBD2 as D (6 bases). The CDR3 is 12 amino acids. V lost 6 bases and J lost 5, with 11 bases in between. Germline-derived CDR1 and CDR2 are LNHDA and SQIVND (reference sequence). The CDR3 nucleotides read TGTGCCAGTAGCGGGGGTTCCCACGAGCAGTACTTC. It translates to CASSGGSHEQYF. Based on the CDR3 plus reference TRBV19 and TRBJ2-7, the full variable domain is DGGITQSPKYLFRKEGQNVTLSCEQNLNHDAMYWYRQDPGQGLRLIYYSQIVNDFQKGDIAEGYSVSREKKESFPLTVTSAQKNPTAFYLCASSGGSHEQYFGPGTRLTVT.

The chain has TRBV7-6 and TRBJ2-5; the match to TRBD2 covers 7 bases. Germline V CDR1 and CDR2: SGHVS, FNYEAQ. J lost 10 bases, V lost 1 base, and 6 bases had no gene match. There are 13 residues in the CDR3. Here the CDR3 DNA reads TGTGCCAGCAGCTTAGGTGGAAGCGGGGACCAGTACTTC. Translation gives CASSLGGSGDQYF.

CDR3 in DNA: TGTGCCATCAGTCCCACCCGGGGCGATGAAAAACTGTTTTTT. Translating gives CAISPTRGDEKLFF. The rearrangement links TRBV10-3 to TRBJ1-4, with D maybe TRBD1 (5 bases). Trimming cost V 5 bases and J 6 bases, with 13 bases left between them. CDR1 is ENHRY and CDR2 is SYGVKD in the germline V gene. This CDR3 has 14 amino acids.

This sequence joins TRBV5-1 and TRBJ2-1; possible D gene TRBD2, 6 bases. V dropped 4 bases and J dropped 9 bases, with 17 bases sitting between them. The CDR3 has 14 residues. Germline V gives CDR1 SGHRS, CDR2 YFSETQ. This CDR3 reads CASSPPTRIIEQFF. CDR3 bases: TGCGCCAGCAGCCCTCCGACTAGAATAATTGAGCAGTTCTTC.

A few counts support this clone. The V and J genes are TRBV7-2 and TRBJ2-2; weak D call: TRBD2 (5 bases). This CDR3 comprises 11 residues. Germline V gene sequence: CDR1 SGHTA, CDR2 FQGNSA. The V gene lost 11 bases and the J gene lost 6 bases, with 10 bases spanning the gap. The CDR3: CAGLSAGELFF. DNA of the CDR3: TGTGCCGGACTGAGCGCCGGGGAGCTGTTTTTT. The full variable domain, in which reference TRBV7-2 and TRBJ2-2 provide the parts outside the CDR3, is GAGVSQSPSNKVTEKGKDVELRCDPISGHTALYWYRQSLGQGLEFLIYFQGNSAPDKSGLPSDRFSAERTGGSVSTLTIQRTQQEDSAVYLCAGLSAGELFFGEGSRLTVL.

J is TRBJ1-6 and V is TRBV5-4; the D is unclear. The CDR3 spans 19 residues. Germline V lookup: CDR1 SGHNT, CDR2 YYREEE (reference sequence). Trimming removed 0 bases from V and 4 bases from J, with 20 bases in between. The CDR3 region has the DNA TGTGCCAGCAGCTTGGAGCATGGACGACCCGAAATTTATAATTCACCCCTCCACTTT. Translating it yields CASSLEHGRPEIYNSPLHF. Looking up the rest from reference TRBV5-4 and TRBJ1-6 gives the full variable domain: ETGVTQSPTHLIKTRGQQVTLRCSSQSGHNTVSWYQQALGQGPQFIFQYYREEENGRGNFPPRFSGLQFPNYSSELNVNALELDDSALYLCASSLEHGRPEIYNSPLHFGNGTRLTVT.